The 20 T cell receptor beta chains in this list originate from one sample, sequenced in a study of blood T cells in healthy people across ages. Then a second PCR, running roughly 7 to 12 cycles, was carried out with a sample-barcoded 5' primer and a J-beta primer mix. TCRdb fed the 5' RACE reads into MiXCR, producing one record per CDR3 protein. There are about 1.6 million distinct CDR3 sequences in the sample; around 35% occur only once, and roughly 10% lies in the top ten. The sequenced sample was blood. The receptors derive from a young woman in good health.

The chain carries TRBV18 and TRBJ1-1, with a possible D match to TRBD1 (5 bases). Trimming removed 3 bases at V and 3 bases at J, with 14 bases between. CDR3 length equals 15 residues. CDR1 is KGHSH, CDR2 LQKENI, per germline. The CDR3 reads CASSPGVSVDTEAFF. In DNA form, the CDR3 reads TGTGCCAGCTCACCGGGGGTGTCGGTGGACACTGAAGCTTTCTTT.

This sequence joins TRBV20-1 and TRBJ2-5; TRBD2 might be the D (5 bases). CDR3 length: 14 amino acids. Trimming stripped 6 bases from V and 2 bases from J, with 16 bases between. Germline V gives CDR1 DFQATT, CDR2 SNEGSKA (reference sequence). The CDR3 DNA reads as TGCAGTGCCCCTAACCGGGGTAAACAAGAGACCCAGTACTTC. It codes for CSAPNRGKQETQYF.

V gene TRBV20-1 combines with J gene TRBJ2-7, with D possibly being TRBD1 or TRBD2 (5 bases each). Germline values: CDR1 DFQATT, CDR2 SNEGSKA (reference sequence). The CDR3 runs to 12 residues. CDR3 nucleotides: TGCAGGGGAAGAGGGGTTATACGGGAGCAGTACTTC. This gives the protein CRGRGVIREQYF.

The chain uses TRBV6-5 and TRBJ2-1, with D perhaps assigned TRBD1 or TRBD2 (6 bases each). V was trimmed by 8 bases and J by 6 bases, leaving 20 bases between them. This CDR3 is 15 amino acids long. CDR1 and CDR2 (germline): MNHEY, SVGAGI. In DNA, the CDR3 is TGTGCCAGCTATTCAGGAGGGGGAGATATCAATGAGCAGTTCTTC. Residues: CASYSGGGDINEQFF.

Only a few counts were recorded for this clonotype. The V gene is TRBV21-1, the J gene TRBJ2-7; the table gives TRBD1 as D, unverified against the DNA. TRBV21-1 is termed a pseudogene. The CDR3 sequence is 22 residues long. CDR3 in DNA: TGTGCCAGCAGCAAAGTATTGGCCGCGGGCTCCCGGGACACAACAAAAAACTACGAGCAGTACTTC. Its translation: CASSKVLAAGSRDTTKNYEQYF.

V usage is TRBV3-1 and J usage is TRBJ1-6; D is ambiguous. The V and J ends lost 0 bases and 7 bases respectively, with 13 bases between them. Germline lookup yields CDR1 LGHDT and CDR2 YNNKEL (reference sequence). The length of the CDR3 is 16 residues. CDR3 residues: CASSQDISPGNSPLHF. CDR3 sequence (DNA): TGTGCCAGCAGCCAAGATATAAGCCCGGGCAATTCACCCCTCCACTTT.

This clonotype was found many times. J is TRBJ2-5 and V is TRBV3-1; no definite D call. In germline, CDR1 is LGHDT, CDR2 YNNKEL (reference sequence). This CDR3 is 13 amino acids long. The V and J ends lost 4 bases and 2 bases respectively, with 8 bases between them. CDR3 loop: CASSPGWQETQYF. The DNA for the CDR3 is TGTGCCAGCAGCCCCGGATGGCAAGAGACCCAGTACTTC.

This chain links TRBV7-9 with TRBJ2-1; weak D call: TRBD2 (7 bases). Germline CDR1 reads SEHNR; CDR2 reads FQNEAQ (reference sequence). This CDR3 comprises 16 residues. V lost 3 bases and J lost 2, with 14 bases in between. The CDR3 protein is CASSFSAGTTYNEQFF. Written as DNA, the CDR3 is TGTGCCAGCAGCTTCTCAGCGGGGACAACCTACAATGAGCAGTTCTTC.

This chain connects TRBV11-2 to TRBJ2-1; D may be TRBD2 (7 bases). CDR3 size: 15 residues. V lost 5 bases to trimming and J lost 3 bases, with 14 bases between them. Germline lookup yields CDR1 SGHAT and CDR2 FQNNGV. The CDR3 DNA reads as TGTGCCAGCAGCACATTCGGGGGGCACTACAATGAGCAGTTCTTC. Translating it yields CASSTFGGHYNEQFF.

V is TRBV18 and J is TRBJ2-7; TRBD2 might be the D (6 bases). V shed 4 bases and J shed 5 bases, with 12 bases lying between them. Germline CDR1 KGHSH, CDR2 LQKENI. The CDR3 loop spans 13 amino acids. CDR3 sequence (DNA): TGTGCCAGCTCACACGGGACTCCCAACGAGCAGTACTTC. Amino acids: CASSHGTPNEQYF.

The rearrangement uses TRBV6-2 or TRBV6-3 and TRBJ1-2; 8 nucleotides align to TRBD1. The CDR3 has 15 amino acids. In germline, CDR1 is MNHEY, CDR2 SVGEGT. Trimming cost V 6 bases and J 2 bases; bases outside gene matches: 8. DNA for the CDR3: TGTGCCAGCAGCCATTACAGGGGGTTAAACTATGGCTACACCTTC. It translates to CASSHYRGLNYGYTF.

This clonotype came up a few times. The rearrangement joins TRBV12-3 or TRBV12-4 to TRBJ2-1, with 8 bases fitting TRBD1. CDR3 length equals 15 residues. The V and J ends lost 5 bases and 7 bases, in that order; junction bases with no gene match: 10. The CDR3 sequence: CASSPPGQVLNEQFF. The CDR3 DNA follows: TGTGCCAGCAGTCCCCCGGGACAGGTCTTGAATGAGCAGTTCTTC.

V usage is TRBV20-1 and J usage is TRBJ1-2; D unresolved. The CDR3 totals 13 residues. V was clipped by 1 base and J by 4 bases, with 10 bases between them. In germline, CDR1 is DFQATT, CDR2 SNEGSKA (reference sequence). CDR3 amino acids: CSARVDVSYGYTF. The CDR3 DNA is TGCAGTGCTAGAGTGGACGTAAGCTATGGCTACACCTTC.

This clonotype turned up a few times. The rearrangement links TRBV6-5 to TRBJ2-7; D unresolved. The CDR3 is 16 residues long. V lost 4 bases and J 0 bases, leaving 16 bases between the germline ends. CDR1 and CDR2 (germline): MNHEY, SVGAGI. Here the CDR3 DNA reads TGTGCCAGCAGTTTCCCTGGCCCGATGAGCTCCTACGAGCAGTACTTC. It codes for CASSFPGPMSSYEQYF.

The chain links TRBV10-3 to TRBJ2-2; TRBD1 matches at 7 bases. The CDR3 is 10 residues long. From germline, CDR1 is ENHRY and CDR2 SYGVKD. V gave up 7 bases and J gave up 15 bases; unmatched junction bases: 5. The CDR3 sequence: CAIKAGGMFF. CDR3 nucleotides: TGTGCCATCAAGGCAGGGGGTATGTTTTTT.

The rearrangement joins TRBV4-1 to TRBJ2-5; D call uncertain. The ends were cut back, 1 base at V and 4 bases at J, with 7 bases in the middle. This CDR3 contains 13 residues. Germline values: CDR1 MGHRA, CDR2 YSYEKL. The CDR3 spells CASSQVYGETQYF. In DNA, the CDR3 is TGCGCCAGCAGCCAAGTTTACGGAGAGACCCAGTACTTC.

This clonotype was found a few times. The V and J genes are TRBV5-1 and TRBJ2-7, with 12 bases lining up with TRBD1. The ends lost 4 bases at V and 3 bases at J; junction bases unmatched: 5. Per germline, CDR1 SGHRS and CDR2 YFSETQ. The CDR3 consists of 15 residues. The CDR3, as DNA: TGCGCCAGCAGCAAGGGACAGGGGGCTCACTACGAGCAGTACTTC. The encoded protein is CASSKGQGAHYEQYF.

This clonotype was detected ten times or more. J is TRBJ2-1 and V is TRBV20-1; 10 bases match TRBD2. J was trimmed by 0 bases and V by 6 bases; bases with no gene match: 2. Germline V CDR1 and CDR2: DFQATT, SNEGSKA (reference sequence). This CDR3 comprises 14 residues. CDR3 in amino acids: CSARLAGSYNEQFF. CDR3 DNA: TGCAGTGCCCGACTAGCGGGCTCCTACAATGAGCAGTTCTTC.

The sample holds a few counts of this clonotype. This rearrangement joins TRBV7-9 to TRBJ2-6, with 11 bases lining up with TRBD2. CDR3 size: 19 residues. Germline V CDR1 and CDR2: SEHNR, FQNEAQ (reference sequence). Trimming removed 0 bases from V and 0 bases from J; junction bases left unmatched: 4. CDR3 loop: CASSLARTSGPSGANVLTF. The CDR3 DNA reads TGTGCCAGCAGCTTAGCTAGGACTAGCGGGCCCTCTGGGGCCAACGTCCTGACTTTC.

The gene calls are TRBV21-1 and TRBJ1-4. TRBV21-1 is tagged as a pseudogene. The CDR3 has 15 residues. The CDR3 reads CASSKAEGWNEKLFF. CDR3 sequence (DNA): TGTGCCAGCAGCAAAGCGGAGGGATGGAATGAAAAACTGTTTTTT.